At least ten counts were recorded for the clone carrying this TCR beta chain. The target antigen is unknown. V was shortened by 2 bases and J by 10 bases, with 14 bases between the two germline ends. CDR3 size: 13 residues. The germline V gene has CDR1 MDHEN and CDR2 SYDVKM. The record originates from a study of regulatory T cells in long-lasting Graves disease. Study outcomes and limitations: A limited number of samples was an acknowledged limitation. Persistent patients shared some 2,500 public clonotypes among themselves. Newly diagnosed patients shared fewer, at about a thousand.

TCR beta libraries were built with iRepertoire HTBI primers and Arm-PCR of CDR3 regions. TCRdb itself ran the multiplex PCR reads through MiXCR, one entry per CDR3 protein. The sample records fewer than 400,000 distinct CDR3 sequences, about 18% being singletons. Stated time point: newly diagnosed GD, antithyroid drugs for less than 3 months. PBMCs provided the RNA from which the TCR library was made. J is TRBJ2-5 and V is TRBV28, with a tentative D call TRBD1 (7 bases). This sequence originates from a female donor with Graves disease. Source: peripheral blood mononuclear cells (PBMCs), taken at new diagnosis, from a patient treated with antithyroid drugs. CDR3 sequence (DNA): TGTGCCAGCAGTTTAACCGGGCAGGGGGGCCAGTACTTC. Translating it yields CASSLTGQGGQYF.